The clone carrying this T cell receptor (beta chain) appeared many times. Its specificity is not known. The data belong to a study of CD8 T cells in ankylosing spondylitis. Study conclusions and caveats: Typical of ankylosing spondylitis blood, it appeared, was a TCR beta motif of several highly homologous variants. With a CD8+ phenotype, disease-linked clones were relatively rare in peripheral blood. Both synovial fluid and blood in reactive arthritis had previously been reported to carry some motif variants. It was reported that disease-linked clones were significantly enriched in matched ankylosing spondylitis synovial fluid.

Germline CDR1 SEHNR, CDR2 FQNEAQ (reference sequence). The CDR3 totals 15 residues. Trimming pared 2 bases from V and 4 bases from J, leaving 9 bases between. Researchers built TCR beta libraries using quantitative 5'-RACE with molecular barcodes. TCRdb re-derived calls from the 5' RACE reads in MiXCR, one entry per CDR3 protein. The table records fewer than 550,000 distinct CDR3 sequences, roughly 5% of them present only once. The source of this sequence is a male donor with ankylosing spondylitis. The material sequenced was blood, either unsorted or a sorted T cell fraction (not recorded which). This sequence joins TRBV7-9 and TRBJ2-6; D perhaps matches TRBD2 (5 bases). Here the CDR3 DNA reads TGTGCCAGCAGCTTATTGAGGGTCGGGGCCAACGTCCTGACTTTC. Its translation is CASSLLRVGANVLTF.